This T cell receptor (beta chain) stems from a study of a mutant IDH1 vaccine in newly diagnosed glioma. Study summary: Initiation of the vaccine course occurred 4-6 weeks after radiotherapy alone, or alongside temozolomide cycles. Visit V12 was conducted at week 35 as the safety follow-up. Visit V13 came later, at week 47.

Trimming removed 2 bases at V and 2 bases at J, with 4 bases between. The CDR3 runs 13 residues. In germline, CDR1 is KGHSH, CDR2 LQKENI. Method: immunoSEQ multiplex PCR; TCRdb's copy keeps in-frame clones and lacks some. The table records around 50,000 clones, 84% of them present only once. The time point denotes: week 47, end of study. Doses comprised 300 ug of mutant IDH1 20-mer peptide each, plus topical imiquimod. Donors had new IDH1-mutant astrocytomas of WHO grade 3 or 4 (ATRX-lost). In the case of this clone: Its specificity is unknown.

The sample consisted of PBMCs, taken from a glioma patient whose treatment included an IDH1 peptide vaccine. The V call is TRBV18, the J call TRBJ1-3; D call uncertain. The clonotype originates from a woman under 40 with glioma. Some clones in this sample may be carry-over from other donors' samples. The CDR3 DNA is TGTGCCAGCTCACCAGGGACTGGAAACACCATATATTTT. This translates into CASSPGTGNTIYF.